This T cell receptor beta chain was sequenced for a study of beta chain features in type 1 diabetes. A word on this clone: Its antigen remains unidentified. Within the sample, other DNA sequences also encode this same CDR3.

General study findings and limits: The question of HLA type influencing TCRB rearrangement was one that remained unresolved here. The study found moderately but significantly shorter TCRB CDR3s in all four CD4+ subsets of Type 1 diabetes patients. For patients, the naive, central memory and Treg TCRB repertoires appeared more alike than for healthy donors.

Sorting gave populations that all exceeded 95% purity. Expressed TCRB transcripts were sequenced, since all the RNA that had been isolated was reverse transcribed. Profiling relied on immunoSEQ multiplex PCR, and the TCRdb table lists in-frame clones only, not all of them. The table lists 550,000 to 850,000 clones, around an eighth of them singletons, with 0.02% to 0.025% in the top ten. The V gene's germline CDR1 is GTSNPN and CDR2 SVGIG (reference sequence). There are 11 residues in the CDR3. Trimming left V 0 bases short and J 6 bases short, with 2 bases between. The sample comprised naive CD4+ T cells from blood. The clonotype comes from a man between 18 and 35 years old with type 1 diabetes. The chain combines TRBV30 with TRBJ2-2; no clear D. The CDR3 coding sequence is TGTGCCTGGAGTGTCGCCGGGGAGCTGTTTTTT. Encoded protein: CAWSVAGELFF.